This T cell receptor (beta chain) was profiled in a study of shared clonotypes between healthy human individuals. Germline CDR1 reads MNHEY; CDR2 reads SVGAGI. V gave up 7 bases and J gave up 7 bases; unmatched junction bases: 14. This CDR3 is built from 15 residues. Per the study methods: ImmunoSEQ only sent back junction sequences with no quality scores, so filtering was done differently. Generated by immunoSEQ multiplex PCR, the TCRdb table keeps only in-frame clones and is missing some. V, J and clone size derive from that table, while D and trimming were established from the DNA sequence. The sample consists of approximately 2,300,000 clones, roughly 92% of them appearing once.

This clonotype was sampled from a man younger than 30 in good health. Some clones in this sample may be carry-over from other donors' samples. Sample: naive CD4+ T cells from PBMCs. Described subset: CD45RA+ positively selected. The chain links TRBV6-5 to TRBJ2-5; 8 bases line up with TRBD2. The chain's CDR3 is CASTPKGLGVRTQYF. Written as DNA, the CDR3 is TGTGCCAGCACACCGAAGGGACTAGGGGTCAGGACCCAGTACTTC.